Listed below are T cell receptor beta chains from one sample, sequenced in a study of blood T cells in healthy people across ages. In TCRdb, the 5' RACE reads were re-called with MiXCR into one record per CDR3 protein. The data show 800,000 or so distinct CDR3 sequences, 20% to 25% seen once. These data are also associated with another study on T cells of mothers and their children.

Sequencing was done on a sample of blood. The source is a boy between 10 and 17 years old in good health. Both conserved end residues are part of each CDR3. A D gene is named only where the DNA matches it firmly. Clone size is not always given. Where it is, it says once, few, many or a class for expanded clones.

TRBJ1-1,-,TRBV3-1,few,CASSHGENTEAFF,TGTGCCAGCAGCCACGGGGAGAACACTGAAGCTTTCTTT
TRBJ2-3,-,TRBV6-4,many,CASSGGEDTDTQYF,TGTGCCAGCAGTGGTGGGGAAGACACAGATACGCAGTATTTT
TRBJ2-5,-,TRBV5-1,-,CASNPGPAEETQYF,TGCGCCAGCAACCCGGGGCCCGCCGAAGAGACCCAGTACTTC
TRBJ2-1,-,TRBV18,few,CASSPFDTYNEQFF,TGTGCCAGCTCACCCTTCGACACGTACAATGAGCAGTTCTTC
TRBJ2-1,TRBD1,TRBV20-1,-,CSAAGGVSGNEQFF,TGCAGTGCTGCAGGGGGCGTATCGGGGAATGAGCAGTTCTTC
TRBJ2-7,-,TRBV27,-,CASSFRGSDYEQYF,TGTGCCAGCAGTTTTAGGGGGTCCGACTACGAGCAGTACTTC
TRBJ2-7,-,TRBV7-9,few,CASSDDKYEQYF,TGTGCCAGCAGCGACGACAAGTACGAGCAGTACTTC
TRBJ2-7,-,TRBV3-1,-,CASSRPPGGADYEQYF,TGTGCCAGCAGCCGCCCCCCCGGGGGCGCGGACTACGAGCAGTACTTC
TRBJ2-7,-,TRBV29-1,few,CSVEVRTYEQYF,TGCAGCGTTGAGGTTAGGACCTACGAGCAGTACTTC
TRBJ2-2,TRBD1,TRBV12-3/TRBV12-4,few,CASSFVGTGGSTGELFF,TGTGCCAGCAGTTTCGTTGGGACAGGGGGCAGCACCGGGGAGCTGTTTTTT
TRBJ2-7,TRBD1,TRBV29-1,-,CSALPGQGIDEQYF,TGCAGCGCCCTCCCCGGACAGGGGATAGACGAGCAGTACTTC
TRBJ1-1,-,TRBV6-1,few,CASSSDIVTLKAFF,TGTGCCAGCAGCTCGGACATTGTAACATTGAAAGCTTTCTTT
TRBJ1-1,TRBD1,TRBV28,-,CASRKPGQGANTEAFF,TGTGCCAGCAGAAAACCGGGACAGGGGGCGAACACTGAAGCTTTCTTT
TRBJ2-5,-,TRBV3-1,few,CASSRGVLTRETQYF,TGTGCCAGCAGCCGGGGGGTACTAACACGGGAGACCCAGTACTTC
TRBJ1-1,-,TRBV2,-,CASIEGDTEAFF,TGTGCCAGCATCGAGGGGGACACTGAAGCTTTCTTT
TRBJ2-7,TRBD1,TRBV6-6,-,CASSDSGQGNPYEQYF,TGTGCCAGCAGTGACTCGGGACAGGGGAACCCCTACGAGCAGTACTTC
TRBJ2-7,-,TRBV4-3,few,CASSQEWTRADRPYEQYF,TGCGCCAGCAGCCAAGAGTGGACTCGAGCGGATAGGCCCTACGAGCAGTACTTC
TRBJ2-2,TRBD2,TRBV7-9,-,CAGSSLTSGTNTGELFF,TGTGCCGGCAGCTCCCTCACTAGCGGAACAAACACCGGGGAGCTGTTTTTT
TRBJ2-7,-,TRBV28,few,CASSFYPGQRVEQYF,TGTGCCAGCAGTTTTTATCCGGGTCAGAGAGTCGAGCAGTACTTC
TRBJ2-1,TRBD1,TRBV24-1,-,CATSPPGQGFYNEQFF,TGTGCCACCAGTCCTCCGGGACAGGGGTTCTACAATGAGCAGTTCTTC
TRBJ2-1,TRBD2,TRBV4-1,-,CASSQGLAGADEQFF,TGCGCCAGCAGCCAAGGACTAGCGGGAGCCGATGAGCAGTTCTTC
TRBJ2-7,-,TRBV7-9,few,CASSLEVTGGEQYF,TGTGCCAGCAGCTTAGAGGTGACAGGAGGCGAGCAGTACTTC
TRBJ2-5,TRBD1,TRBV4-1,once,CAGSQVGQGEKTQYF,TGCGCCGGCAGCCAAGTCGGACAGGGGGAAAAGACCCAGTACTTC
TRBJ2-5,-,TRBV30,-,CAWSGVGDGGNTETQYF,TGTGCCTGGAGTGGGGTTGGGGACGGGGGTAATACAGAGACCCAGTACTTC
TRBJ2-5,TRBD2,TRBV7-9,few,CASRPTSGGAQETQYF,TGTGCCAGCAGACCGACTAGCGGGGGGGCCCAAGAGACCCAGTACTTC
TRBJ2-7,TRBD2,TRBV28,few,CASSPSGWGSYEQYF,TGTGCCAGCAGTCCTAGCGGATGGGGCTCCTACGAGCAGTACTTC
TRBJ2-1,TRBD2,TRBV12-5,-,CASGLQLAGSYNEQFF,TGTGCTAGTGGTTTACAACTAGCGGGCTCCTACAATGAGCAGTTCTTC
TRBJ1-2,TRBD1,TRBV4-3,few,CASTPRQGATEGYTF,TGCGCCAGCACTCCCCGACAGGGCGCCACGGAAGGCTACACCTTC
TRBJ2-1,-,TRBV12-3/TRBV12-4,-,CASCKGESYNEQFF,TGTGCCAGCTGTAAGGGAGAGTCCTACAATGAGCAGTTCTTC
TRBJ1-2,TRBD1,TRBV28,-,CASGGRGRNYGYTF,TGTGCCAGCGGAGGGAGGGGGCGGAACTATGGCTACACCTTC
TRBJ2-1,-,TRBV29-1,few,CSVDDGESSHNEQFF,TGCAGCGTTGACGACGGCGAGAGCTCCCACAATGAGCAGTTCTTC
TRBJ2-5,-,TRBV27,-,CVSSLRGIQETQYF,TGTGTCAGCAGTCTTAGGGGGATACAAGAGACCCAGTACTTC
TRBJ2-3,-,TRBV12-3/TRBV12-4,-,CASSLGRNLLLWDGRISTDTQYF,TGTGCCAGCAGTTTAGGCAGAAACCTCTTGTTGTGGGACGGGCGGATTAGCACAGATACGCAGTATTTT
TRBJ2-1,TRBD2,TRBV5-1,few,CASSLTALGGRAYNEQFF,TGCGCCAGCAGCTTGACAGCGTTGGGCGGGAGGGCTTACAATGAGCAGTTCTTC
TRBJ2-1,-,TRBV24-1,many,CATRGAGGNEQFF,TGTGCCACAAGGGGGGCAGGGGGCAATGAGCAGTTCTTC
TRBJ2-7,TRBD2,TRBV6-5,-,CASSYSGPLAYISYEQYF,TGTGCCAGCAGTTACTCGGGGCCACTAGCGTATATCTCCTACGAGCAGTACTTC
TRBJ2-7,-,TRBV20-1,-,CSARGTAGDEQYF,TGCAGTGCTAGGGGGACAGCGGGTGACGAGCAGTACTTC
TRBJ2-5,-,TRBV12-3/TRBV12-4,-,CASSSSGATDLGTQYF,TGTGCCAGCAGTTCCTCAGGGGCGACGGATCTGGGGACCCAGTACTTC
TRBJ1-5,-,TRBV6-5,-,CASSYGKNSNQPQHF,TGTGCCAGCAGTTACGGGAAAAATAGCAATCAGCCCCAGCATTTT
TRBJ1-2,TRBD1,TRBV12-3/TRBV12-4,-,CASRGQLLNYGYTF,TGTGCCAGCAGGGGACAGCTCTTAAACTATGGCTACACCTTC
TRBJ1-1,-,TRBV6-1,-,CASTHQSTPGGMLTEAFF,TGTGCCAGCACCCACCAGTCGACACCCGGCGGAATGCTCACTGAAGCTTTCTTT
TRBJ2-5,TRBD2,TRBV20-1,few,CSARDGGTSGMGETQYF,TGCAGTGCTAGAGACGGGGGGACTAGCGGGATGGGGGAGACCCAGTACTTC